A single sample gave rise to the 4 T cell receptor beta chains below, sequenced in a study of technical replicates of blood from a handful of donors (dated by TCRdb to 2016 to 2017). Library preparation employed the immunoSEQ multiplex PCR assay. What TCRdb holds here is the immuneACCESS table cut down to in-frame rearrangements. Part of the clones is not present; checked against another copy, under half of the missing clones reflect an unresolved V gene, and the others are unexplained. This sample comprises fewer than 90,000 clones, approximately 90% of them detected only once. 0.35% to 0.45% of the sample is held by the ten biggest clonotypes. The sample taken for sequencing was T cells isolated from PBMCs. The receptors here all came from a human donor in good health.

This clone has just a few counts. The chain is built from TRBV30 and TRBJ1-2; no clear D gene. Trimming left V 3 bases short and J 2 bases short, with 10 bases between. Germline V gives CDR1 GTSNPN, CDR2 SVGIG (reference sequence). The CDR3 is 13 amino acids. CDR3 in DNA: TGTGCCTGGAGCTTCTCGGGGAACTATGGCTACACCTTC. Translating it yields CAWSFSGNYGYTF.

Written as DNA, the CDR3 is TGTGCCAGCAGTTCCCAGACTTGGGAGGGGGGACCCGGGGAGCTGTTTTTT. Protein sequence: CASSSQTWEGGPGELFF. The chain uses TRBV27 and TRBJ2-2; TRBD2 is a possible D gene (7 bases). Trimming shortened V by 4 bases and J by 6 bases, and 21 bases separated the two germline ends. The CDR3 loop spans 17 amino acids. From germline, CDR1 is MNHEY and CDR2 SMNVEV (reference sequence).

The rearrangement uses TRBV9 and TRBJ1-1; 7 bases align to TRBD1. CDR1 and CDR2 from the germline V gene are SGDLS and YYNGEE. V shed 0 bases and J 4 bases; nucleotides not matched to a gene: 6. The CDR3 consists of 15 residues. The chain's CDR3 is CASSVGQGVITEAFF. CDR3 DNA sequence: TGTGCCAGCAGCGTAGGGCAGGGGGTGATCACTGAAGCTTTCTTT.

The rearrangement joins TRBV9 to TRBJ1-3, with D unclear. CDR1 is SGDLS, CDR2 YYNGEE, per germline. The V end was cut by 0 bases, the J end by 0 bases, with 7 bases between. The CDR3 length is 15 residues. In DNA form, the CDR3 reads TGTGCCAGCAGCGTAGTCGGTTACTCTGGAAACACCATATATTTT. It encodes CASSVVGYSGNTIYF.